This T cell receptor beta chain was captured by sequencing in a study of neurological immune-mediated disorders. The cDNA came from 5'RACE with 10-nucleotide random UMIs. MiXCR was run by TCRdb on the 5' RACE reads, yielding one entry per CDR3 protein. The top ten hold 1.5% to 2% of the sample, which has roughly 80,000 distinct CDR3 sequences, 9.4% seen once. This clonotype was recorded at least ten times. CDR3 length: 13 residues. Germline assignment: CDR1 MGHRA and CDR2 YSYEKL. Trimming took 2 bases from V and 4 from J, leaving 8 bases between them. The genes are TRBV4-1 and TRBJ2-5; unclear D gene. The receptor comes from a man in his fifties or sixties in good health. The sample consisted of PBMCs. In DNA, the CDR3 is TGCGCCAGCAGCCAACTGGAAGGAGAGACCCAGTACTTC. Residues: CASSQLEGETQYF.